These T cell receptor beta chains were read from a single sample in a study of T cell responses to AZD1222 COVID-19 vaccine. Here immunoSEQ multiplex PCR was the method, and the copy in TCRdb shows in-frame clones only, minus some. Counted here are 150,000 or so clones, roughly 91% occurring once; the ten biggest clones make up about 1.1%. The input for sequencing was peripheral blood, taken 28 days after the second AZD1222 dose. The receptors derive from an adult who received the AZD1222 COVID-19 vaccine. The CDR3 runs from the conserved cysteine through the conserved F or W. The D gene is left open where the match is weak. Clone size appears in some rows only: once, few, many, or a class for an expanded clone.

D | J | V | size | DNA | CDR3
NA | TRBJ2-2 | TRBV5-5 | NA | TGTGCCAGCAGCTTGGACAGGCCCACCGGGGAGCTGTTTTTT | CASSLDRPTGELFF
NA | TRBJ1-4 | TRBV7-9 | NA | TGTGCCAGCAGCTTATCCGGGACGGATGAAAAACTGTTTTTT | CASSLSGTDEKLFF
NA | TRBJ1-4 | TRBV4-1 | NA | TGCGCCAGCAGCCCCCGGACCCTCCCCAATGAAAAACTGTTTTTT | CASSPRTLPNEKLFF
NA | TRBJ2-3 | TRBV11-2 | NA | TGTGCCAGCAGCTTATCGTCTACGACAGATACGCAGTATTTT | CASSLSSTTDTQYF
TRBD1 | TRBJ1-2 | TRBV5-3 | NA | TGTGCCAGAAGCTTGGCCCCCGGGACAGCAACGCCAATAACTTATGGCTACACCTTC | CARSLAPGTATPITYGYTF
NA | TRBJ1-4 | TRBV29-1 | once | TGCAGCGTGTTAACCCCGACAGAGGGTAGTGAAAAACTGTTTTTT | CSVLTPTEGSEKLFF
NA | TRBJ2-7 | TRBV7-6 | NA | TGTGCCAGCAGCCTTTCTCAGGGGAGCTCCTACGAGCAGTACTTC | CASSLSQGSSYEQYF
NA | TRBJ1-4 | TRBV27 | NA | TGTGCCAGCAGTTTCGAGGGGCACTCGGAAAAACTGTTTTTT | CASSFEGHSEKLFF
TRBD1 | TRBJ1-2 | TRBV30 | NA | TGTGCCTGGACCCAATACAGGGGGCGTAACTATGGCTACACCTTC | CAWTQYRGRNYGYTF
TRBD1 | TRBJ2-7 | TRBV29-1 | NA | TGCAGCGTCCTTTCCGGGACAGGGGTCTACGAGCAGTACTTC | CSVLSGTGVYEQYF
NA | TRBJ1-3 | TRBV2 | NA | TGTGCCAGCAGTACCCCCCACCTCCGGAACACCATATATTTT | CASSTPHLRNTIYF
NA | TRBJ2-1 | TRBV7-9 | NA | TGTGCCAGCAGCTTAGGAGTAGGGATATACAATGAGCAGTTCTTC | CASSLGVGIYNEQFF
NA | TRBJ1-5 | TRBV6-1 | few | TGTGCCAGCAGTGAAGTGGGTCCCCAGTTGCCCCAGCATTTT | CASSEVGPQLPQHF
NA | TRBJ1-1 | TRBV19 | NA | TGTGCCAGTAGTAGTGGCAGGACGTACACTGAAGCTTTCTTT | CASSSGRTYTEAFF
TRBD2 | TRBJ2-5 | TRBV11-3 | NA | TGTGCCAGCAGCCAGACCGGGACTAGCGGTATGGAGACCCAGTACTTC | CASSQTGTSGMETQYF
NA | TRBJ2-4 | TRBV3-1/TRBV3-2 | NA | TGTGCCAGCAGCCAGCAAAACATTCAGTACTTC | CASSQQNIQYF
NA | TRBJ2-2 | TRBV7-8 | once | TGTGCCAGCAGCCCTCCCGGTCTCCCGAACACCGGGGAGCTGTTTTTT | CASSPPGLPNTGELFF
NA | TRBJ2-2 | TRBV4-2 | NA | TGTGCCAGCAGCCAAGTGAGGGGCTCGAACACCGGGGAGCTGTTTTTT | CASSQVRGSNTGELFF
NA | TRBJ2-3 | TRBV5-1 | NA | TGCGCCAGCAGCTTTTCAAATGGGGGGAACACAGATACGCAGTATTTT | CASSFSNGGNTDTQYF
TRBD1 | TRBJ2-7 | TRBV18 | NA | TGTGCCAGCTCACAGGGGACAGGCTACGAGCAGTACTTC | CASSQGTGYEQYF
TRBD1 | TRBJ1-3 | TRBV5-5 | NA | TGTGCCAGCAGCTCGACAGGGGCCGGAAACACCATATATTTT | CASSSTGAGNTIYF
NA | TRBJ2-5 | TRBV5-8 | NA | TGTGCCAGCAGCTCCTCCCGGGGGGAGACCCAGTACTTC | CASSSSRGETQYF
TRBD1 | TRBJ2-7 | TRBV19 | NA | TGTGCCAGTAGCGGGACAGGGTACGTCCACGAGCAGTACTTC | CASSGTGYVHEQYF
NA | TRBJ1-4 | TRBV2 | NA | TGTGCCAGCAGCGGCCGTGAGGGAGAAAAACTGTTTTTT | CASSGREGEKLFF
NA | TRBJ1-2 | TRBV6-5 | NA | TGTGCCAGCAGCGTGACAGGATTGGGTAACTATGGCTACACCTTC | CASSVTGLGNYGYTF
TRBD2 | TRBJ2-5 | TRBV30 | NA | TGTGCCTGGAGTGTACGAAGCGGGAGGGCCAGTGAGACCCAGTACTTC | CAWSVRSGRASETQYF
TRBD1 | TRBJ1-5 | TRBV4-2 | NA | TGTGCCAGCAGCCAAGCGAGGCAGGGGGTTGGATCCATAGCCCAGCATTTT | CASSQARQGVGSIAQHF
TRBD1 | TRBJ2-1 | TRBV6-5 | NA | TGTGCCAGCAGTTTCGGACAGGGGACCCACAATGAGCAGTTCTTC | CASSFGQGTHNEQFF
NA | TRBJ2-3 | TRBV7-8 | NA | TGTGCCAGCAGCTTAACAGGGAGGGGCCGGGATACGCAGTATTTT | CASSLTGRGRDTQYF
TRBD2 | TRBJ2-1 | TRBV5-5 | NA | TGTGCCAGCACCCCGGGGGGGGGAGTCCCCGCATATGAGCAGTTCTTC | CASTPGGGVPAYEQFF
TRBD1 | TRBJ2-1 | TRBV5-1 | NA | TGCGCCAGCAGCCCCGGGACAGGGGACGGCAATGAGCAGTTCTTC | CASSPGTGDGNEQFF
NA | TRBJ1-4 | TRBV15 | NA | TGTGCCACCAGCAGAGTCTTGGCTTCAACTAATGAAAAACTGTTTTTT | CATSRVLASTNEKLFF
TRBD1 | TRBJ1-3 | TRBV6-5 | NA | TGTGCCAGCAGTTACTGGACAGGGGGCTCAGGGAACACCATATATTTT | CASSYWTGGSGNTIYF
TRBD2 | TRBJ2-1 | TRBV13 | NA | TGTGCCAGCAGCTCTGCGACTAGCGGGGCTTCCAATGAGCAGTTCTTC | CASSSATSGASNEQFF
NA | TRBJ2-7 | TRBV20-1 | NA | TGCAGTGGGCGGAACGGCTACGAGCAGTACTTC | CSGRNGYEQYF
NA | TRBJ2-5 | TRBV19 | NA | TGTGCCAGTAGTGGCTCAGGGTGGTGGACCCAGTACTTC | CASSGSGWWTQYF
TRBD2 | TRBJ2-1 | TRBV5-1 | NA | TGCGCCAGCAGCGTAGAGGGGACTAGCGGGAGACTGGGGAATGAGCAGTTCTTC | CASSVEGTSGRLGNEQFF
NA | TRBJ2-7 | TRBV27 | NA | TGTGCCAGCGGGAGGGGGGGCTCCTACGAGCAGTACTTC | CASGRGGSYEQYF
TRBD1 | TRBJ2-7 | TRBV5-1 | NA | TGCGCCAGCAGCTTTCCCCCTGATCCCGCGGGGCCTACAGGGGGCGTCTACGAGCAGTACTTC | CASSFPPDPAGPTGGVYEQYF
NA | TRBJ1-1 | TRBV6-5 | NA | TGTGCCAGCAACACCGGGGCAAGGACTGAAGCTTTCTTT | CASNTGARTEAFF
NA | TRBJ2-5 | TRBV9 | NA | TGTGCCAGCAGCGTAGACGGGGACCAAGAGACCCAGTACTTC | CASSVDGDQETQYF
NA | TRBJ1-5 | TRBV6-1 | NA | TGTGCCAGCAGTGAAGGCGGGGGGCGCGACGGTCAGCCCCAGCATTTT | CASSEGGGRDGQPQHF
NA | TRBJ2-3 | TRBV1 | NA | TGCACCAGCAGCCGCACCGGAGCCACAGATACGCAGTATTTT | CTSSRTGATDTQYF